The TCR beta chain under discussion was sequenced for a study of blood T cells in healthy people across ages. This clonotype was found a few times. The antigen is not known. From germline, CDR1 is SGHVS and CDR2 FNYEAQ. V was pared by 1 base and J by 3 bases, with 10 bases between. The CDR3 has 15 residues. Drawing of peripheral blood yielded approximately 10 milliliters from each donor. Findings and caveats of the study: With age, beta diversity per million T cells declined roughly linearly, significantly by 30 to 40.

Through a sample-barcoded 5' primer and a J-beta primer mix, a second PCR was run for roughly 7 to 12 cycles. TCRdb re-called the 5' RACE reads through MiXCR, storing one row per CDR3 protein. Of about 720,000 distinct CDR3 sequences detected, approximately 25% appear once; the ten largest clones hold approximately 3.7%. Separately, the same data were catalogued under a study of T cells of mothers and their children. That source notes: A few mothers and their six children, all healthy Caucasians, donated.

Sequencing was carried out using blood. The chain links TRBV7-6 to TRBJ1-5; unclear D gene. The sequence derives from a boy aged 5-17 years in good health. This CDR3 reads CASSLEGRANQPQHF. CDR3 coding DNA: TGTGCCAGCAGCTTAGAAGGACGGGCCAATCAGCCCCAGCATTTT.